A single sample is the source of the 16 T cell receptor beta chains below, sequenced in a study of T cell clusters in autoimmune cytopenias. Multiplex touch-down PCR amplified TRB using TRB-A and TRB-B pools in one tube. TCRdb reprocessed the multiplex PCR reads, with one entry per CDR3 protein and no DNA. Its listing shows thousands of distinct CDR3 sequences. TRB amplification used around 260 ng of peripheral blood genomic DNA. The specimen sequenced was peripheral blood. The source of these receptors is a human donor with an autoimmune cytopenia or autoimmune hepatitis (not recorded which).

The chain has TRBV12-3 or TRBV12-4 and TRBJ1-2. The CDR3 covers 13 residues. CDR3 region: CASSFEQFYGYTF.

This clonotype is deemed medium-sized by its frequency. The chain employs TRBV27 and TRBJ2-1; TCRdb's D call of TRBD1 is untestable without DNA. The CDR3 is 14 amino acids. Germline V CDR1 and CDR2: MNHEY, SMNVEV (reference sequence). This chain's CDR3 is CASSFAGRGDEQFF.

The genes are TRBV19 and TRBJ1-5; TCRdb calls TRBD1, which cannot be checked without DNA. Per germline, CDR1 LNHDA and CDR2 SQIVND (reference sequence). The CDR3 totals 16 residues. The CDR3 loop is CASSTSGQGSNQPQHF. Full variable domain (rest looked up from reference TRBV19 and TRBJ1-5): DGGITQSPKYLFRKEGQNVTLSCEQNLNHDAMYWYRQDPGQGLRLIYYSQIVNDFQKGDIAEGYSVSREKKESFPLTVTSAQKNPTAFYLCASSTSGQGSNQPQHFGDGTRLSIL.

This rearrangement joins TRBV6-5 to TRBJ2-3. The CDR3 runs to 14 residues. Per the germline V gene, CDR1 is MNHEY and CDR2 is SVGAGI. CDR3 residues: CASSYSESTDTQYF.

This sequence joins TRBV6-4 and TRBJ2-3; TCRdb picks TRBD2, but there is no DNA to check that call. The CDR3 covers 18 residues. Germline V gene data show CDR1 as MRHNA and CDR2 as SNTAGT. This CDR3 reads CASTPALLAGVQTDTQYF.

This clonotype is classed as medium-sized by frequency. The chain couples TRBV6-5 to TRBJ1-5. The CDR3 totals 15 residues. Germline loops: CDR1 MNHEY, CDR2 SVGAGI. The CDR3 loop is CACSRLPPSNQPQHF.

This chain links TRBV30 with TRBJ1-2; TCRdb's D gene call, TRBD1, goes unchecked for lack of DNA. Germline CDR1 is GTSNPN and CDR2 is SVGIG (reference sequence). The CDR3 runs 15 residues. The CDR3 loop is CAWASIGQGHYGYTF.

CDR3 region: CASRARGIYEQYF. J is TRBJ2-7 and V is TRBV7-2; the D call of TRBD1 rests on TCRdb alone, since no DNA is present to check it. Germline V lookup: CDR1 SGHTA, CDR2 FQGNSA. CDR3 size: 13 residues.

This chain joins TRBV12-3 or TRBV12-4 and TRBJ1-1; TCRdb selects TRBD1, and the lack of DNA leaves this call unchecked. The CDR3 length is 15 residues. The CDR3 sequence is CASSFPGSLNTEAFF.

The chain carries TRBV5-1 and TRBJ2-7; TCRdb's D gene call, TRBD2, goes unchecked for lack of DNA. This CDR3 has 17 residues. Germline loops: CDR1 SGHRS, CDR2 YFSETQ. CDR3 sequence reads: CASRRSTSGGVGETQYF.

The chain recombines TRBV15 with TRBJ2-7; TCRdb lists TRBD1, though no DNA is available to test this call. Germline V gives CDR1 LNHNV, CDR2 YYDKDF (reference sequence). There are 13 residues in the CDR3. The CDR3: CATRKLQGYEQYF.

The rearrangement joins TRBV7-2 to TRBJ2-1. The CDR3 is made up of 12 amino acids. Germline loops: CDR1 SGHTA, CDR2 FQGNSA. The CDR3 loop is CASSADQNEQFF.

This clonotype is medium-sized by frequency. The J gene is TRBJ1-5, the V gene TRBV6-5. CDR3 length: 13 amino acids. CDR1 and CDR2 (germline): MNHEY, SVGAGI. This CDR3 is CASSYSITQPQHF.

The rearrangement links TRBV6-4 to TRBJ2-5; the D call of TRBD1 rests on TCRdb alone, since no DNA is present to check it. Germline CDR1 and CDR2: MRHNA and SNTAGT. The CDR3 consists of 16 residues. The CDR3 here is CAISDSGGGYQETQYF.

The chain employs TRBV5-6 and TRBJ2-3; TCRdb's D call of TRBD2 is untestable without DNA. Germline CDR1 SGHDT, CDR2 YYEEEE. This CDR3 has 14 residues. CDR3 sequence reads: CASSSSGVTDTQYF.

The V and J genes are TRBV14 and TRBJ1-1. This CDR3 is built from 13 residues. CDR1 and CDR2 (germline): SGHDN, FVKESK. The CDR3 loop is CASSLLDRIEAFF.